This TCR beta chain comes out of a study of tumor-infiltrating lymphocytes in localized non-small cell lung cancer. Whole-study results and caveats: Higher tumor T cell infiltration than in uninvolved lung was supported by TCRbeta sequencing. T-cell fraction did not differ between immunotypes IM1 and IM2. Tumor T-cell fraction from TCR sequencing was not associated with recurrence-free survival (p = 0.61). Different pieces of the same tissue went to different assays, confounding technical variation with intratumor heterogeneity.

Unmatched junction bases numbered 11, after V lost 5 bases and J lost 8 bases. The germline V gene encodes CDR1 SGHNT and CDR2 YENEEA. The CDR3 is 14 residues long. Assay: immunoSEQ multiplex PCR; the TCRdb copy retains only in-frame clones and omits some. The table lists over 5,500 clones, less than 85% of them singletons. This clone showed up just a few times. What it binds is not known. The source material was lung tumor tissue. The sequence derives from a human donor with non-small cell lung cancer. The chain joins TRBV11-3 to TRBJ1-2; 7 bases line up with TRBD1. CDR3 nucleotides: TGTGCCAGCAGCCCCGGACAGGTATCGGTCGGCTACACCTTC. This codes for CASSPGQVSVGYTF.